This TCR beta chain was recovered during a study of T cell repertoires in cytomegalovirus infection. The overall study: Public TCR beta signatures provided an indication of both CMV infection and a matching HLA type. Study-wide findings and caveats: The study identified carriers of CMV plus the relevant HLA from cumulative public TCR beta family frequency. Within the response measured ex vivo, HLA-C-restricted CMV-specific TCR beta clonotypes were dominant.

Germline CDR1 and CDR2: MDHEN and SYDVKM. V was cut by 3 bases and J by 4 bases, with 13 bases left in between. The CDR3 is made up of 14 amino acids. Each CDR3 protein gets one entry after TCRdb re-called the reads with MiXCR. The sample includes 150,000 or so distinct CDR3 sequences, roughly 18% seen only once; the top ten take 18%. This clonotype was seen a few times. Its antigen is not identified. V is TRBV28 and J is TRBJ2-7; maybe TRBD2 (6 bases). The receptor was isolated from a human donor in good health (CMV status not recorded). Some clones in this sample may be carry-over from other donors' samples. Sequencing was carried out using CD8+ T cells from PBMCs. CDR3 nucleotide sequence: TGTGCCAGCAGTTTTAGGAGGGAAATGTACGAGCAGTACTTC. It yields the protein CASSFRREMYEQYF.